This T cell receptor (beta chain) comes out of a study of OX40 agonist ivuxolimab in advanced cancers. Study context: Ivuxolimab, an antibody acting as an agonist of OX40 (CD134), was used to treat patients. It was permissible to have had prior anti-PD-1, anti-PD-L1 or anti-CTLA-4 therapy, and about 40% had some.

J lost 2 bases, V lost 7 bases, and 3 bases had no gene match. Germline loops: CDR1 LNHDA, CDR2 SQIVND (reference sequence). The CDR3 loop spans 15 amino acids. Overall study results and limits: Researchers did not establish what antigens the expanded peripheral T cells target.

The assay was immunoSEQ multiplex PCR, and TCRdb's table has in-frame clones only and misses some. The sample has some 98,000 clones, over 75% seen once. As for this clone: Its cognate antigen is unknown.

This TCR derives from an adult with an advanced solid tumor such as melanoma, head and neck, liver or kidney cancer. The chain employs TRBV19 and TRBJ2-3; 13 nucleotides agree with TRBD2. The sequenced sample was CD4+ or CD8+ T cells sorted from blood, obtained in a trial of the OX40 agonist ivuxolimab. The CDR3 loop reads CASTTSGGLTDTQYF. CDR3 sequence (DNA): TGTGCCAGTACGACTAGCGGGGGGCTCACAGATACGCAGTATTTT. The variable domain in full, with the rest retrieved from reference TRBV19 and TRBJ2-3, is DGGITQSPKYLFRKEGQNVTLSCEQNLNHDAMYWYRQDPGQGLRLIYYSQIVNDFQKGDIAEGYSVSREKKESFPLTVTSAQKNPTAFYLCASTTSGGLTDTQYFGPGTRLTVL.